This TCR beta chain was observed in a study of cytomegalovirus exposure and HLA in healthy donors. With 7 bases removed from V and 7 bases from J, the gap between germline ends came to 16 bases. CDR1 and CDR2 (germline): MNHNS, SASEGT. The CDR3 is 14 residues long. PCR primers comprised 60 Vbeta and 13 Jbeta primers. Libraries were prepared by immunoSEQ multiplex PCR; TCRdb keeps only in-frame clonotypes and omits some of them. The data include 150,000 to 200,000 clones; the top ten clones carry about 0.8%. As for this clone: Its specificity is unknown.

Study conclusions and caveats: In a later analysis, about 17,000 TCR beta sequences were associated with HLA alleles at 0.05 false discovery rate. CMV serostatus was the sole immune exposure information available. There was a cluster of highly shared sequence variants that was likely a sequencing artifact.

The sequenced sample consisted of PBMCs. V and J are TRBV6-1 and TRBJ2-2; maybe TRBD2 (7 bases). The TCR originated in a woman under 30 in good health and CMV-seropositive. The CDR3 loop reads CASTIGGAGGELFF. Written as DNA, the CDR3 is TGTGCCAGCACCATAGGGGGGGCCGGCGGGGAGCTGTTTTTT.